A single sample is the source of the 10 T cell receptor beta chains below, sequenced in a study of PD-L1 blockade in urothelial cancer. TCRdb's copy holds only in-frame clones and misses some; the assay was immunoSEQ multiplex PCR. The sample contains 100,000 to 150,000 clones, about 84% of which appear only once. Time point defined: peripheral blood 6 weeks after treatment start. Here the sequenced sample was PBMCs, taken around atezolizumab (anti-PD-L1) treatment. The receptors come from a man aged 45 to 65 with urothelial cancer.

The J gene is TRBJ2-5, the V gene TRBV9, with TRBD2 identical over 14 bases. The germline V gene encodes CDR1 SGDLS and CDR2 YYNGEE. This CDR3 is built from 17 residues. The V and J ends lost 4 bases and 5 bases, in that order; junction bases with no gene match: 10. The CDR3 sequence: CASSRTSGRLLWETQYF. The CDR3 DNA reads as TGTGCCAGCAGCCGGACTAGCGGGAGGCTTTTGTGGGAGACCCAGTACTTC.

The CDR3 bases are TGTGCCAGCAGCTTAAGGGGGAGGGCAGATACGCAGTATTTT. Translated: CASSLRGRADTQYF. The V and J genes are TRBV11-2 and TRBJ2-3, with D possibly matching TRBD2 (7 bases). V lost 2 bases and J 4 bases, leaving 10 bases between the germline ends. The CDR3 is made up of 14 amino acids. Germline CDR1 and CDR2: SGHAT and FQNNGV.

This clone came up once. The chain couples TRBV5-1 to TRBJ1-2, with D maybe TRBD1 (6 bases). The ends were cut back, 4 bases at V and 4 bases at J, with 8 bases in the middle. From germline, CDR1 is SGHRS and CDR2 YFSETQ. The CDR3 has 12 residues. Written as DNA, the CDR3 is TGCGCCAGCAGCCTACAGGGCTATGGCTACACCTTC. Encoded protein: CASSLQGYGYTF.

The chain uses TRBV28 and TRBJ1-5; D gene unclear. The V end lost 6 bases, the J end lost 3 bases, and 12 bases lay between the germline ends. The CDR3 spans 14 residues. CDR1 is MDHEN, CDR2 SYDVKM, per germline. The DNA for the CDR3 is TGTGCCAGCAGGGAGCGAAGCCCCAATCAGCCCCAGCATTTT. Protein sequence: CASRERSPNQPQHF.

CDR3: CAGQVSYEQYF. The CDR3 DNA follows: TGTGCGGGACAGGTCTCATACGAGCAGTACTTC. V usage is TRBV30 and J usage is TRBJ2-7; 8 bases are a match to TRBD1. This CDR3 spans 11 amino acids. Germline V CDR1 and CDR2: GTSNPN, SVGIG (reference sequence).

This chain joins TRBV29-1 and TRBJ2-2, with TRBD2 identical over 10 bases. Losses at the gene ends were 4 bases for V and 4 bases for J; bases not matched to a gene: 9. The CDR3 has 16 amino acids. In germline, CDR1 is SQVTM, CDR2 ANQGSEA. DNA for the CDR3: TGCAGCGTTGTTCTGCTAGCGGGAGCTCCCACCGGGGAGCTGTTTTTT. Its protein is CSVVLLAGAPTGELFF.

The DNA for the CDR3 is TGTGCCAGTAGTATAGGCAGGGCAGGGGCCAACGTCCTGACTTTC. Its protein is CASSIGRAGANVLTF. The chain uses TRBV19 and TRBJ2-6; maybe TRBD1 (5 bases). V was clipped by 1 base and J by 4 bases, with 8 bases between them. Germline V gene lookup returns CDR1 LNHDA and CDR2 SQIVND (reference sequence). The CDR3 sequence is 15 residues long.

This chain links TRBV6-4 with TRBJ1-6, with a tentative D call TRBD1 (5 bases). The germline CDR1 and CDR2 sequences are MRHNA and SNTAGT. The CDR3 contains 15 residues. V lost 2 bases, J lost 5 bases, and 10 bases lay in between. The CDR3 sequence is CASSDTGADNSPLHF. In DNA form, the CDR3 reads TGTGCCAGCAGTGACACTGGGGCTGATAATTCACCCCTCCACTTT.

This rearrangement joins TRBV5-8 to TRBJ2-5; 8 nucleotides agree with TRBD2. From germline, CDR1 is SGHTS and CDR2 YDEGEE. The CDR3 sequence is 18 residues long. With 0 bases clipped from V and 1 base from J, the junction kept 11 bases outside the gene matches. The CDR3 coding sequence is TGTGCCAGCAGCTTGGCCCGTGCGGGAGGAGCTCTCCAAGAGACCCAGTACTTC. It is translated as CASSLARAGGALQETQYF.

This clone was observed a handful of times. V and J are TRBV27 and TRBJ2-2, with 7 bases identical to TRBD1. This CDR3 contains 17 residues. V was pared by 8 bases and J by 5 bases, with 17 bases of the junction left unmatched. Germline V gene data show CDR1 as MNHEY and CDR2 as SMNVEV (reference sequence). The DNA of the CDR3 is TGTGCCAGCGGTAACAGGGGCCCGCCCCCCCGGACCGGGGAGCTGTTTTTT. This gives the protein CASGNRGPPPRTGELFF.